This TCR beta chain emerged from a study of T cells in Graves' hyperthyroidism and ophthalmopathy. Researchers amplified the TCR beta CDR3 regions from RNA transcripts. The HTBI primer set was used in a first-round RT-PCR of the TCR CDR3. Each CDR3 protein is one row after TCRdb ran MiXCR on the multiplex PCR reads. Of hundreds of thousands of distinct CDR3 sequences in the sample, just under 20% were seen once. Sequencing used blood. The clonotype was recovered from a middle-aged man with Graves' ophthalmopathy.

CDR3 in amino acids: CAISSTDTQYF. The CDR3 DNA follows: TGTGCCATCAGTAGCACAGATACGCAGTATTTT. This rearrangement joins TRBV10-3 to TRBJ2-3; D remains unclear. V lost 5 bases and J 0 bases, leaving 0 bases between the germline ends. The CDR3 totals 11 residues. Per the germline V gene, CDR1 is ENHRY and CDR2 is SYGVKD.